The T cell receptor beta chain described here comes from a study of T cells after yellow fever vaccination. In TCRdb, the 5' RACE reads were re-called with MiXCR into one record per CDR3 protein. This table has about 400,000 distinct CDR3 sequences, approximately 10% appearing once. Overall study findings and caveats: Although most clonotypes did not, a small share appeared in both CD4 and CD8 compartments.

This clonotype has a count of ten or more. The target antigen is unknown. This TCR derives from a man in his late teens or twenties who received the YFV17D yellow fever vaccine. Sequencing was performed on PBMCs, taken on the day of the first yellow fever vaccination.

CDR3 sequence: CASGKGGVGNQPQHF. In DNA, the CDR3 is TGTGCCAGCGGGAAAGGGGGGGTGGGCAATCAGCCCCAGCATTTT. The chain is built from TRBV9 and TRBJ1-5; perhaps TRBD1 as D (6 bases). The CDR3 runs 15 residues. V gave up 7 bases and J gave up 2 bases, with 16 bases separating them. Germline-derived CDR1 and CDR2 are SGDLS and YYNGEE.